Below, one T cell receptor (beta chain) is given with its context. Its antigen is unidentified. V dropped 6 bases and J dropped 13; count of bases not matched to a gene: 13. CDR1 SNHLY and CDR2 FYNNEI come from the germline V gene. The CDR3 is 14 amino acids. The sample comes from a study of cytomegalovirus exposure and HLA in healthy donors. Study-wide points: Analysis performed later found more than 15,000 TCR beta sequences associated with HLA alleles at 0.05 false discovery rate.

The PCR had 60 Vbeta and 13 Jbeta primers. Profiling relied on immunoSEQ multiplex PCR, and the TCRdb table lists in-frame clones only, not all of them. In the table there are 150,000 or so clones, around 82% of which are singletons. Sequenced: PBMCs. V gene TRBV2 combines with J gene TRBJ2-1, with TRBD1 matching over 9 bases. The sequence derives from a man aged 25-45 years in good health and CMV-seronegative. In DNA form, the CDR3 reads TGTGCCAGCAGCTACAGGGGGCCCAACGAGCGCCAGTTCTTC. It translates to CASSYRGPNERQFF.